This entry lists 22 T cell receptor beta chains sequenced from one sample in a study of blood T cell repertoires in COVID-19 (dated by TCRdb to between 2020 and 2021). The library was built by means of the immunoSEQ multiplex PCR assay. TCRdb took over this immuneACCESS table, retaining in-frame rearrangements with V and J assigned. Such tables are incomplete; in checked studies, under half of the missing clones stem from an unresolved V gene, and the remainder is unexplained. This sample has approximately 140,000 clones in its table, and around 87% of those were observed once. Of the sample, about 6% falls within the top ten clones. The sample taken for sequencing was peripheral blood. The receptors originated from a man older than 75 with acute or convalescent COVID-19.

V gene TRBV3-1 (or the pseudogene TRBV3-2) combines with J gene TRBJ1-2; 7 bases fit TRBD1. V was pared by 2 bases and J by 8 bases, with 5 bases of the junction left unmatched. Germline V lookup: CDR1 LGHDT, CDR2 YNNKEL (reference sequence). The CDR3 extends over 13 amino acids. CDR3 in DNA: TGTGCCAGCAGCCAATATGGAGGGGGCGGCTACACCTTC. Translated: CASSQYGGGGYTF.

This clone has a handful of counts. The rearrangement links TRBV6-5 to TRBJ2-7; 7 nucleotides match TRBD1. Per germline, CDR1 MNHEY and CDR2 SVGAGI. This CDR3 is 15 amino acids long. V lost 7 bases to trimming and J lost 2 bases; unmatched junction nucleotides: 11. The CDR3 loop is CASKETGAFTYEQYF. DNA for the CDR3: TGTGCCAGCAAGGAAACAGGGGCCTTCACCTACGAGCAGTACTTC.

The V gene is TRBV10-3, the J gene TRBJ2-7; 7 nucleotides align to TRBD1. Germline assignment: CDR1 ENHRY and CDR2 SYGVKD. CDR3 length: 13 amino acids. The J segment lost 2 bases and the V segment lost 3 bases, leaving 1 base of the junction unmatched. This CDR3 is CAISEQGPYEQYF. The CDR3 coding sequence is TGTGCCATCAGTGAACAGGGGCCCTACGAGCAGTACTTC.

The chain employs TRBV9 and TRBJ1-4; 8 nucleotides agree with TRBD1. This CDR3 comprises 15 residues. Germline CDR1 SGDLS, CDR2 YYNGEE. V shed 4 bases and J 4 bases; nucleotides not matched to a gene: 6. The CDR3 sequence is CASSPGQGGNEKLFF. The DNA for the CDR3 is TGTGCCAGCAGCCCCGGACAGGGTGGTAATGAAAAACTGTTTTTT.

This chain joins TRBV19 and TRBJ1-6; a possible D gene is TRBD1 (5 bases). The CDR3 sequence is 14 residues long. The germline gives CDR1 LNHDA, CDR2 SQIVND (reference sequence). Trimming shortened V by 2 bases and J by 8 bases, and 10 bases separated the two germline ends. The CDR3 DNA reads TGTGCCAGTAGTATAAAGGGGAGGGATTCACCCCTCCACTTT. This translates into CASSIKGRDSPLHF.

This rearrangement joins TRBV6-5 to TRBJ2-7, with TRBD1 matching 7 bases. The V and J ends lost 6 bases and 4 bases, in that order; junction bases with no gene match: 6. CDR1 is MNHEY and CDR2 is SVGAGI in the germline V gene. The CDR3 spans 13 residues. The CDR3 is CASRNQGEYEQYF. In DNA form, the CDR3 reads TGTGCCAGCAGAAACCAGGGGGAGTACGAGCAGTACTTC.

This chain uses TRBV7-8 with TRBJ1-3; D gene unclear. The CDR3 covers 11 residues. Germline V gene sequence: CDR1 SGHVS, CDR2 FQNEAQ. Between the trimmed V and J ends, which lost 4 bases and 8 bases, there was a span of 6 bases. CDR3 DNA: TGTGCCAGCAGCTCCTCAGACACCATATATTTT. This codes for CASSSSDTIYF.

J is TRBJ1-1 and V is TRBV30, with TRBD1 matching over 7 bases. The CDR3 has 14 amino acids. Germline trimming cut 1 base from V and 4 bases from J; bases unmatched to any gene: 6. Germline assignment: CDR1 GTSNPN and CDR2 SVGIG (reference sequence). CDR3 sequence (DNA): TGTGCCTGGAGTGCAGGGACAGTTCGCACTGAAGCTTTCTTT. Its translation: CAWSAGTVRTEAFF.

The gene calls are TRBV4-2 and TRBJ2-3; D is possibly TRBD2 (7 bases). Germline V gene sequence: CDR1 LGHNA, CDR2 YNFKEQ. V lost 3 bases and J 6 bases, leaving 19 bases between the germline ends. This CDR3 has 16 residues. CDR3 sequence: CASSQSRGALGDTQYF. The CDR3 DNA is TGTGCCAGCAGCCAGAGCCGGGGGGCCTTGGGGGATACGCAGTATTTT.

V usage is TRBV10-3 and J usage is TRBJ2-7, with 11 nucleotides matching TRBD1. The CDR3 extends over 15 amino acids. The germline V gene encodes CDR1 ENHRY and CDR2 SYGVKD. V gave up 6 bases and J gave up 4 bases; unmatched junction bases: 8. The DNA of the CDR3 is TGTGCCATCAGAGACCCCGGACAGGGGGCGTACGAGCAGTACTTC. Translated, it gives CAIRDPGQGAYEQYF.

The V gene is TRBV3-1 (or the pseudogene TRBV3-2), the J gene TRBJ1-3; D is unclear. Germline loops: CDR1 LGHDT, CDR2 YNNKEL (reference sequence). Between the trimmed V and J ends, which lost 2 bases and 9 bases, there was a span of 14 bases. This CDR3 region has 14 residues. In nucleotides, the CDR3 is TGTGCCAGCAGCCAAAGTGAGCATCTTGGCACCATATATTTT. Encoded protein: CASSQSEHLGTIYF.

The chain employs TRBV3-1 (or the pseudogene TRBV3-2) and TRBJ2-5, with TRBD1 matching 7 bases. This CDR3 spans 13 amino acids. With V trimmed by 2 bases and J by 7 bases, 4 bases remained unmatched. In germline, CDR1 is LGHDT, CDR2 YNNKEL (reference sequence). CDR3 residues: CASSQLPGGTQYF. CDR3 sequence (DNA): TGTGCCAGCAGCCAACTCCCAGGGGGGACCCAGTACTTC.

The chain combines TRBV6-6 with TRBJ2-7; 8 bases match TRBD1. The CDR3 has 14 amino acids. Germline V gene sequence: CDR1 MNHNY, CDR2 SVGAGI (reference sequence). With V trimmed by 4 bases and J by 3 bases, 5 bases remained unmatched. DNA for the CDR3: TGTGCCAGCAGTTTGGCAGGGGGCGTCTACGAGCAGTACTTC. Translation gives CASSLAGGVYEQYF.

This clone showed up just once. This chain joins TRBV6-5 and TRBJ2-1, with 9 bases identical to TRBD1. Germline CDR1 MNHEY, CDR2 SVGAGI. This CDR3 comprises 15 residues. V lost 7 bases to trimming and J lost 5 bases; unmatched junction nucleotides: 9. This CDR3 is CASKPTGTGNNEQFF. For the CDR3, the DNA is TGTGCCAGCAAACCCACCGGGACAGGGAACAATGAGCAGTTCTTC.

J is TRBJ1-1 and V is TRBV3-1 (or the pseudogene TRBV3-2); TRBD1 aligns across 7 bases. With V trimmed by 4 bases and J by 11 bases, 16 bases remained unmatched. Germline CDR1 reads LGHDT; CDR2 reads YNNKEL (reference sequence). The CDR3 extends over 15 amino acids. Here the CDR3 reads CASSLTAARGLWAFF. As DNA, the CDR3 is TGTGCCAGCAGCCTCACTGCGGCCAGGGGGTTATGGGCTTTCTTT.

J is TRBJ2-3 and V is TRBV5-1; D is unresolved. Germline V gene lookup returns CDR1 SGHRS and CDR2 YFSETQ. This CDR3 is built from 14 residues. Trimming removed 0 bases at V and 2 bases at J, with 7 bases between. DNA of the CDR3: TGCGCCAGCAGCTTGGGCAGTCACACAGATACGCAGTATTTT. This sequence encodes CASSLGSHTDTQYF.

This clone was observed a handful of times. V and J are TRBV7-9 and TRBJ2-7; 7 positions agree with TRBD1. The ends lost 5 bases at V and 0 bases at J; junction bases unmatched: 4. Germline CDR1 and CDR2: SEHNR and FQNEAQ (reference sequence). The CDR3 is made up of 14 amino acids. In DNA, the CDR3 is TGTGCCAGCAGCCCGGGACAGAGCTCCTACGAGCAGTACTTC. It translates to CASSPGQSSYEQYF.

The chain couples TRBV18 to TRBJ1-1; D may be TRBD1 (5 bases). CDR3 size: 12 residues. The V and J ends lost 2 bases and 8 bases respectively, with 9 bases between them. Germline-derived CDR1 and CDR2 are KGHSH and LQKENI. The CDR3 is CASSPYAGEAFF. For the CDR3, the DNA is TGTGCCAGCTCACCATACGCAGGGGAAGCTTTCTTT.

The chain carries TRBV29-1 and TRBJ1-1; no clear D gene. With 0 bases removed from V and 7 bases from J, the gap between germline ends came to 12 bases. Per the germline V gene, CDR1 is SQVTM and CDR2 is ANQGSEA. CDR3 length: 13 residues. The CDR3 DNA reads as TGCAGCGTTGAAGATCGATCGGGGAGTGAAGCTTTCTTT. Its protein is CSVEDRSGSEAFF.

This clone turned up a few times. The V and J genes are TRBV24-1 and TRBJ2-2; TRBD1 matches at 7 bases. Germline-derived CDR1 and CDR2 are KGHDR and SFDVKD. The CDR3 spans 16 residues. The ends lost 3 bases at V and 0 bases at J; junction bases unmatched: 3. CDR3: CATSDGGQANTGELFF. In DNA form, the CDR3 reads TGTGCCACCAGTGATGGCGGACAGGCGAACACCGGGGAGCTGTTTTTT.

This chain links TRBV29-1 with TRBJ1-2; D may be TRBD1 (5 bases). Germline V gives CDR1 SQVTM, CDR2 ANQGSEA. The CDR3 is 12 amino acids. Trimming stripped 3 bases from V and 8 bases from J, with 13 bases between. The CDR3 region has the DNA TGCAGCGTTGAGGGGCCTCATCCAGGCTACACCTTC. It yields the protein CSVEGPHPGYTF.

V and J are TRBV5-5 and TRBJ2-7, with D possibly being TRBD2 (6 bases). The CDR3 sequence is 14 residues long. Trimming pared 6 bases from V and 0 bases from J, leaving 13 bases between. The germline V gene has CDR1 SGHKS and CDR2 YYEKEE (reference sequence). Here the CDR3 reads CASTSGVDSYEQYF. The CDR3 DNA sequence: TGTGCCAGCACCTCGGGAGTTGACTCCTACGAGCAGTACTTC. The full variable domain, rest sourced from reference TRBV5-5 and TRBJ2-7, is DAGVTQSPTHLIKTRGQQVTLRCSPISGHKSVSWYQQVLGQGPQFIFQYYEKEERGRGNFPDRFSARQFPNYSSELNVNALLLGDSALYLCASTSGVDSYEQYFGPGTRLTVT.